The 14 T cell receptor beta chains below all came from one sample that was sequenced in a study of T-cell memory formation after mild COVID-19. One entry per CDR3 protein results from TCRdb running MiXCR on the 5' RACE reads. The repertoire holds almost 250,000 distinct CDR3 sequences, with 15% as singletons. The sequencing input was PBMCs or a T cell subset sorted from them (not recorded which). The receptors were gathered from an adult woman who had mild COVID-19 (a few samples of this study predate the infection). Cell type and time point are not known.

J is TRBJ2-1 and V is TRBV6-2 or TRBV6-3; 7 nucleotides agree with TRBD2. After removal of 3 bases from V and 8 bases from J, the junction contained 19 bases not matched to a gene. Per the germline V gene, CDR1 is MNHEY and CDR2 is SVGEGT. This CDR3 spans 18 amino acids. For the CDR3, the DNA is TGTGCCAGCAGTTATCCCCTAGGGACTACCAACACCTTATATGAGCAGTTCTTC. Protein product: CASSYPLGTTNTLYEQFF.

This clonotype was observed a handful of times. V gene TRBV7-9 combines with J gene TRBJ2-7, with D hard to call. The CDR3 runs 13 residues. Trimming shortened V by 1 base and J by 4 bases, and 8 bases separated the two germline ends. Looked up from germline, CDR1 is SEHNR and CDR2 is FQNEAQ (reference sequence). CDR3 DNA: TGTGCCAGCAGCTTAGGTCCGAGATACGAGCAGTACTTC. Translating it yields CASSLGPRYEQYF.

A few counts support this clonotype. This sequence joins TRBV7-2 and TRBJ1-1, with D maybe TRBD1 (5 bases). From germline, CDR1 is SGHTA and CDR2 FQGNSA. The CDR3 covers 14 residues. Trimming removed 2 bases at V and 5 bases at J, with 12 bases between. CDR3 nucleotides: TGTGCCAGCAGCTTACAGGGTAGTTCGACTGAAGCTTTCTTT. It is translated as CASSLQGSSTEAFF.

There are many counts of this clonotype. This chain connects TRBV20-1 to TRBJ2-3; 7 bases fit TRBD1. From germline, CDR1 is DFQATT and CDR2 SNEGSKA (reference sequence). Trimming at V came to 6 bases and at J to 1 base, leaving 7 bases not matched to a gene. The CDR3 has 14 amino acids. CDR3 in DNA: TGCAGTGCCTGGACCGGGACAGGCACAGATACGCAGTATTTT. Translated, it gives CSAWTGTGTDTQYF.

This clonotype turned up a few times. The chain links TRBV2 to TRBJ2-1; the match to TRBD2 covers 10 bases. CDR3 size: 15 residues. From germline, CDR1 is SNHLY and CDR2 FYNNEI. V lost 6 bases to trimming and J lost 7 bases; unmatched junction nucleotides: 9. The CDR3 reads CASRQLAGGPNEQFF. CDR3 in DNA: TGTGCCAGCAGACAATTAGCGGGAGGCCCAAATGAGCAGTTCTTC.

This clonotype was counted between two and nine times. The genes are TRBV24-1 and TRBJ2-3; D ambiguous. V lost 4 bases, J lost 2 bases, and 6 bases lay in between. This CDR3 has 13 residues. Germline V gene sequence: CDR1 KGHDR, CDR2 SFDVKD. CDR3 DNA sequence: TGTGCCACCAGTGAGGAATTCACAGATACGCAGTATTTT. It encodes CATSEEFTDTQYF.

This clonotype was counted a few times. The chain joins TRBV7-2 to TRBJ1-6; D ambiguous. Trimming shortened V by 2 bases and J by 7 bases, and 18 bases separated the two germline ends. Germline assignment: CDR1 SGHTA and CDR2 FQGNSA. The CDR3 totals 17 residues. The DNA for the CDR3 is TGTGCCAGCAGCTTAAATCGTGTCTACCCTGGGAATTCACCCCTCCACTTT. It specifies CASSLNRVYPGNSPLHF.

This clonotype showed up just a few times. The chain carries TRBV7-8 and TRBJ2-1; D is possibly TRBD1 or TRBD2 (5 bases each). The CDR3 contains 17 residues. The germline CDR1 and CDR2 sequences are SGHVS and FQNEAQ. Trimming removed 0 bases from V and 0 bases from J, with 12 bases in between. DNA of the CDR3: TGTGCCAGCAGCTTAGCGGGGGACGTAGTCTCCTACAATGAGCAGTTCTTC. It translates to CASSLAGDVVSYNEQFF.

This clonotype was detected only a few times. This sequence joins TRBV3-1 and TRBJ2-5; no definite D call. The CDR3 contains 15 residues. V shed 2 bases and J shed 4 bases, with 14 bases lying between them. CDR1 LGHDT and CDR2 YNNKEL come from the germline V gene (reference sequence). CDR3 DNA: TGTGCCAGCAGCCAACCCCCTGGTAGTGGAGAGACCCAGTACTTC. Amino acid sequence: CASSQPPGSGETQYF.

The CDR3 DNA reads TGTGCCAGCAGCCAAGATAGGACGGGGCCCGGGGACATTCAGTACTTC. It encodes CASSQDRTGPGDIQYF. The chain couples TRBV4-2 to TRBJ2-4; tentatively, D is TRBD1 or TRBD2 (5 bases each). The CDR3 length is 16 residues. Trimming stripped 0 bases from V and 8 bases from J, with 17 bases between. Germline assignment: CDR1 LGHNA and CDR2 YNFKEQ.

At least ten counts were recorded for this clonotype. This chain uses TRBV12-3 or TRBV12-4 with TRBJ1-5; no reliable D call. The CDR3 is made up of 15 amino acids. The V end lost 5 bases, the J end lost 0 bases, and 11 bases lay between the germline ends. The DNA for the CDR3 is TGTGCCAGCAGTCCTGACGGTTATAGCAATCAGCCCCAGCATTTT. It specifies CASSPDGYSNQPQHF.

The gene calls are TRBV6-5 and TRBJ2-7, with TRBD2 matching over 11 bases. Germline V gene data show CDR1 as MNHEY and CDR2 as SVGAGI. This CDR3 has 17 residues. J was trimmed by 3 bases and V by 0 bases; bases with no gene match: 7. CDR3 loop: CASSYSNSGRANYEQYF. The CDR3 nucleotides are TGTGCCAGCAGTTACTCTAATAGCGGGAGGGCCAACTACGAGCAGTACTTC.

The CDR3 region is CATSDMTSGGNEQFF. The CDR3, as DNA: TGTGCCACCAGTGATATGACTAGCGGGGGCAATGAGCAGTTCTTC. The chain employs TRBV24-1 and TRBJ2-1, with TRBD2 identical over 12 bases. The V segment lost 3 bases and the J segment 6 bases; nucleotides outside the gene matches: 2. This CDR3 is built from 15 residues. CDR1 KGHDR and CDR2 SFDVKD come from the germline V gene.

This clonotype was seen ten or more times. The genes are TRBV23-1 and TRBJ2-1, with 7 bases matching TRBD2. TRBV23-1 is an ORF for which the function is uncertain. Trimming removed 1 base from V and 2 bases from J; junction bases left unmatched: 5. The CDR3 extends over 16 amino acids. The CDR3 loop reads CASSQLRGSPYNEQFF. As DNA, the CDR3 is TGCGCCAGCAGTCAATTGCGCGGGAGCCCCTACAATGAGCAGTTCTTC.